This T cell receptor beta chain derives from a study of T cells in Graves' hyperthyroidism and ophthalmopathy. Study context: Blood from the periphery was taken at initial diagnosis, before any treatment. General study points: Blood also carried most thyroid clonotypes expanded above 0.001.

Researchers took RNA transcripts and amplified the TCR beta CDR3 regions from them. Initially, a first-round RT-PCR of the TCR CDR3 employed the HTBI primer set. TCRdb itself ran the multiplex PCR reads through MiXCR, one entry per CDR3 protein. The table lists hundreds of thousands of distinct CDR3 sequences, 12% to 15% of them singletons, with about 9.4% in the top ten. Among the patients, aged 18 to 65, hyperthyroidism was newly diagnosed and had lasted under 2 months. PBMCs were sourced from more than 7.5 ml fresh peripheral blood. This clonotype was observed a few times. Antigen unknown. This CDR3 comprises 14 residues. In germline, CDR1 is DFQATT, CDR2 SNEGSKA (reference sequence). V lost 3 bases, J lost 5 bases, and 4 bases stayed unmatched.

The sequence derives from a young woman with Graves' hyperthyroidism. The sample comprised blood. The chain uses TRBV20-1 and TRBJ2-7; 13 bases are a match to TRBD2. The CDR3 spells CSASGLAGANEQYF. As DNA, the CDR3 is TGCAGTGCTAGCGGACTAGCGGGAGCAAACGAGCAGTACTTC.